A single sample is the source of the 24 T cell receptor beta chains below, sequenced in a study of beta chain features in type 1 diabetes. Every bit of the isolated RNA underwent reverse transcription, so sequencing read expressed TCRB transcripts. The assay was immunoSEQ multiplex PCR, and TCRdb's table has in-frame clones only and misses some. The table shows hundreds of thousands of clones, with 8% occurring only once. The material sequenced was central memory CD4+ T cells from blood. All receptors come from a woman aged 18-29 years in good health.

Concerning this clone itself: Additional DNA sequences in this sample encode the identical CDR3. The chain uses TRBV4-1 and TRBJ2-1, with 9 bases identical to TRBD1. After removal of 3 bases from V and 6 bases from J, the junction contained 9 bases not matched to a gene. The V gene's germline CDR1 is MGHRA and CDR2 YSYEKL. This CDR3 contains 16 residues. The DNA for the CDR3 is TGCGCCAGCAGCCATATTGGGACAGGGAGCCGCAATGAGCAGTTCTTC. Encoded protein: CASSHIGTGSRNEQFF.

This chain connects TRBV5-6 to TRBJ1-2, with D possibly matching TRBD1 (6 bases). Trimming removed 4 bases at V and 3 bases at J, with 10 bases between. CDR1 and CDR2 from the germline V gene are SGHDT and YYEEEE. This CDR3 is built from 13 residues. CDR3 amino acids: CASSMWGHYGYTF. For the CDR3, the DNA is TGTGCCAGCAGCATGTGGGGGCACTATGGCTACACCTTC.

This clone was counted between two and nine times. The rearrangement uses TRBV28 and TRBJ1-3; perhaps TRBD1 as D (6 bases). V lost 2 bases, J lost 7 bases, and 18 bases lay in between. The germline V gene has CDR1 MDHEN and CDR2 SYDVKM. The CDR3 sequence is 16 residues long. This CDR3 reads CASSLAGQGLWNTIYF. The CDR3 DNA reads as TGTGCCAGCAGTTTAGCCGGGCAGGGGTTATGGAACACCATATATTTT.

This clone was detected only a few times. The chain joins TRBV4-3 to TRBJ2-3; D might be TRBD2 (5 bases). CDR3 length equals 14 residues. V lost 4 bases and J lost 6, with 14 bases in between. The germline V gene has CDR1 LGHNA and CDR2 YSLEER. In DNA form, the CDR3 reads TGCGCCAGCAGCCTCTATACTAGGAGGGATACGCAGTATTTT. As protein: CASSLYTRRDTQYF.

The CDR3: CASSGGLAEYNEQFF. CDR3 nucleotides: TGTGCCAGCAGCGGAGGACTAGCGGAGTACAATGAGCAGTTCTTC. This chain links TRBV7-2 with TRBJ2-1, with 10 bases lining up with TRBD2. After removal of 5 bases from V and 4 bases from J, the junction contained 5 bases not matched to a gene. The CDR3 sequence is 15 residues long. Germline V gene sequence: CDR1 SGHTA, CDR2 FQGNSA.

In this sample, this clone turned up a few times. The gene calls are TRBV6-1 and TRBJ2-3; D gene uncertain. The V end was cut by 6 bases, the J end by 4 bases, with 11 bases between. This CDR3 contains 13 residues. CDR1 is MNHNS and CDR2 is SASEGT in the germline V gene. The CDR3 here is CASRVMSSDTQYF. CDR3 in DNA: TGTGCCAGCAGGGTTATGTCTTCAGATACGCAGTATTTT.

This clone was seen a handful of times. V usage is TRBV2 and J usage is TRBJ2-1; tentatively, D is TRBD1 (6 bases). V dropped 6 bases and J dropped 7 bases, with 16 bases sitting between them. Germline V lookup: CDR1 SNHLY, CDR2 FYNNEI. The CDR3 spans 14 residues. CDR3 coding DNA: TGTGCCAGCAGGCCGGCAGGGGTCAAGAATGAGCAGTTCTTC. This gives the protein CASRPAGVKNEQFF.

This clone occurred a few times. V and J are TRBV20-1 and TRBJ1-1; TRBD1 matches at 7 bases. Germline CDR1 is DFQATT and CDR2 is SNEGSKA (reference sequence). The CDR3 runs to 11 residues. CDR3 sequence: CSYRGEPEAFF. The CDR3 nucleotides read TGCAGCTACAGGGGCGAGCCCGAAGCTTTCTTT.

This sequence joins TRBV7-9 and TRBJ2-7; 7 bases fit TRBD2. Losses at the gene ends were 1 base for V and 5 bases for J; bases not matched to a gene: 5. The CDR3 totals 14 residues. Germline loops: CDR1 SEHNR, CDR2 FQNEAQ (reference sequence). CDR3 DNA: TGTGCCAGCAGCTTAGTGGGAGGGAGCGACGAGCAGTACTTC. It encodes CASSLVGGSDEQYF.

This clone came up a few times. V and J are TRBV4-3 and TRBJ2-3; TRBD2 matches at 8 bases. Trimming at V came to 0 bases and at J to 5 bases, leaving 13 bases not matched to a gene. Germline V lookup: CDR1 LGHNA, CDR2 YSLEER. The CDR3 sequence is 18 residues long. CDR3 in amino acids: CASSQDPRQSGGRDTQYF. CDR3 bases: TGCGCCAGCAGCCAAGACCCCCGTCAAAGCGGGGGCAGAGATACGCAGTATTTT.

Here the CDR3 DNA reads TGTGCCAGCAGCTTGGGAAGACAGGTTCCTGAGCAGTTCTTC. Protein product: CASSLGRQVPEQFF. This sequence joins TRBV7-2 and TRBJ2-1; D might be TRBD1 (6 bases). Deletions cut 3 bases from V and 9 bases from J, with 15 bases between. The germline V gene encodes CDR1 SGHTA and CDR2 FQGNSA. CDR3 size: 14 residues.

The chain has TRBV4-2 and TRBJ1-6; no definite D call. The CDR3 contains 16 residues. Germline V gene lookup returns CDR1 LGHNA and CDR2 YNFKEQ. Trimming took off 4 bases at V and 10 bases at J, with 20 bases between the two ends. The CDR3 nucleotides read TGTGCCAGCAGCCGCGTTGAATCGCAGGTGGAGTCACCCCTCCACTTT. Residues: CASSRVESQVESPLHF.

The chain combines TRBV6-1 with TRBJ2-1; 9 positions agree with TRBD1. Per the germline V gene, CDR1 is MNHNS and CDR2 is SASEGT. Trimming removed 5 bases from V and 6 bases from J; junction bases left unmatched: 8. There are 15 residues in the CDR3. CDR3 residues: CASSKTGGLANEQFF. In DNA form, the CDR3 reads TGTGCCAGCAGTAAAACAGGGGGCTTGGCCAATGAGCAGTTCTTC.

This chain joins TRBV18 and TRBJ2-6, with no clear D. CDR1 and CDR2 (germline): KGHSH, LQKENI. Trimming removed 2 bases from V and 4 bases from J, with 12 bases in between. This CDR3 comprises 16 residues. CDR3 amino acids: CASSPILGLGANVLTF. The CDR3 DNA reads as TGTGCCAGCTCACCAATTTTAGGGCTCGGGGCCAACGTCCTGACTTTC. Full variable domain (rest looked up from reference TRBV18 and TRBJ2-6): NAGVMQNPRHLVRRRGQEARLRCSPMKGHSHVYWYRQLPEEGLKFMVYLQKENIIDESGMPKERFSAEFPKEGPSILRIQQVVRGDSAAYFCASSPILGLGANVLTFGAGSRLTVL.

This clone came up a few times. The chain employs TRBV4-2 and TRBJ1-1, with 9 bases matching TRBD1. Germline V gives CDR1 LGHNA, CDR2 YNFKEQ. The trim removed 3 bases at V and 3 bases at J, leaving 8 bases unmatched. The length of the CDR3 is 16 residues. DNA for the CDR3: TGTGCCAGCAGCCACCTCCGGGACAGGGAGGACACTGAAGCTTTCTTT. This gives the protein CASSHLRDREDTEAFF.

This clone was seen repeatedly, ten times or more. The V call is TRBV2, the J call TRBJ1-5, with D tentatively TRBD1 (5 bases). This CDR3 is 15 amino acids long. Germline CDR1 is SNHLY and CDR2 is FYNNEI. The V gene lost 5 bases and the J gene lost 9 bases, with 20 bases spanning the gap. CDR3 in amino acids: CASSSAGPDIRPQHF. CDR3 bases: TGTGCCAGCAGTAGTGCAGGGCCAGACATCCGGCCCCAGCATTTT.

V usage is TRBV28 and J usage is TRBJ1-5; D unresolved. Trimming took off 6 bases at V and 0 bases at J, with 12 bases between the two ends. CDR1 is MDHEN, CDR2 SYDVKM, per germline. The CDR3 covers 15 residues. DNA for the CDR3: TGTGCCAGCAGCTCCGGAGGTAATAGCAATCAGCCCCAGCATTTT. Translating gives CASSSGGNSNQPQHF.

The V call is TRBV28, the J call TRBJ2-7, with 8 bases that match TRBD2. Germline lookup yields CDR1 MDHEN and CDR2 SYDVKM. The CDR3 length is 13 residues. V shed 5 bases, J shed 0 bases, and the junction held 0 bases outside the gene matches. The CDR3, as DNA: TGTGCCAGCAGTAGCGGGAGCTCCTACGAGCAGTACTTC. This gives the protein CASSSGSSYEQYF. The full variable domain, rest sourced from reference TRBV28 and TRBJ2-7, is DVKVTQSSRYLVKRTGEKVFLECVQDMDHENMFWYRQDPGLGLRLIYFSYDVKMKEKGDIPEGYSVSREKKERFSLILESASTNQTSMYLCASSSGSSYEQYFGPGTRLTVT.

In this sample, this clone turned up a few times. The gene calls are TRBV27 and TRBJ2-7; tentative D call: TRBD2 (6 bases). V lost 8 bases and J lost 6, with 20 bases in between. The germline CDR1 and CDR2 sequences are MNHEY and SMNVEV (reference sequence). The CDR3 runs to 14 residues. Here the CDR3 reads CASRAWLAMGEQYF. The DNA of the CDR3 is TGTGCCAGCCGCGCGTGGCTAGCGATGGGCGAGCAGTACTTC.

V usage is TRBV28 and J usage is TRBJ2-2; 7 bases match TRBD2. Per germline, CDR1 MDHEN and CDR2 SYDVKM. Losses at the gene ends were 4 bases for V and 6 bases for J; bases not matched to a gene: 8. CDR3 length equals 15 residues. CDR3 in amino acids: CASSSPGLRAGELFF. The CDR3 DNA reads as TGTGCCAGCAGTTCGCCGGGACTACGTGCCGGGGAGCTGTTTTTT.

The J gene is TRBJ2-7, the V gene TRBV5-6; 7 bases map to TRBD1. V shed 3 bases and J 6 bases; nucleotides not matched to a gene: 9. This CDR3 contains 14 residues. Germline V gene lookup returns CDR1 SGHDT and CDR2 YYEEEE. CDR3 bases: TGTGCCAGCAGCTCACAACAGGGGTTTGGCGAGCAGTACTTC. This sequence encodes CASSSQQGFGEQYF.

The chain uses TRBV4-1 and TRBJ1-4; 7 nucleotides agree with TRBD1. CDR1 and CDR2 from the germline V gene are MGHRA and YSYEKL. Trimming removed 1 base from V and 8 bases from J; junction bases left unmatched: 10. The CDR3 covers 16 residues. The CDR3: CASSQGLGTAYEKLFF. The CDR3 DNA follows: TGCGCCAGCAGCCAAGGTCTTGGGACAGCGTACGAAAAACTGTTTTTT.

There are many counts of this clone. V and J are TRBV2 and TRBJ2-7; weak D call: TRBD1 (6 bases). Deletions cut 7 bases from V and 3 bases from J, with 13 bases between. The CDR3 extends over 13 amino acids. Germline V gene sequence: CDR1 SNHLY, CDR2 FYNNEI. The CDR3 region has the DNA TGTGCCAGCAACCGGGACACATTCTACGAGCAGTACTTC. Protein product: CASNRDTFYEQYF.

V is TRBV28 and J is TRBJ2-5; 8 bases are shared with TRBD1. The V gene's germline CDR1 is MDHEN and CDR2 SYDVKM. The CDR3 sequence is 16 residues long. With V trimmed by 6 bases and J by 3 bases, 12 bases remained unmatched. CDR3 in amino acids: CASSHSVDRGEETQYF. The CDR3 bases are TGTGCCAGCAGCCACTCGGTCGACAGGGGAGAAGAGACCCAGTACTTC.